Included here is one TCR beta chain sequence, with context. This record comes from a study of blood T cell repertoires in COVID-19. Study context: COVID-19 samples collected from the United States, Italy and Spain covered acute and convalescent phases.

Original data processing: Amplification with reference gene primers provided the estimates of nucleated cell counts. The method was immunoSEQ multiplex PCR; TCRdb's version includes in-frame clones alone and lacks a portion of them. For V, J and clone size, that table is used; D and trimming come from the DNA. The sample has about 65,000 clones; over 70% are singletons. The CDR3 consists of 16 residues. Trimming cost V 0 bases and J 3 bases; bases outside gene matches: 4. CDR1 LGHDT and CDR2 YNNKEL come from the germline V gene (reference sequence). This TCR came from a human donor in a cohort sampled during active COVID-19. Sequenced input: peripheral blood. V usage is TRBV3-1 (or the pseudogene TRBV3-2) and J usage is TRBJ2-1; 8 nucleotides line up with TRBD2. CDR3 DNA: TGTGCCAGCAGCCAAGAAGCGGGAGCCTTCTACAATGAGCAGTTCTTC. Its protein product is CASSQEAGAFYNEQFF.